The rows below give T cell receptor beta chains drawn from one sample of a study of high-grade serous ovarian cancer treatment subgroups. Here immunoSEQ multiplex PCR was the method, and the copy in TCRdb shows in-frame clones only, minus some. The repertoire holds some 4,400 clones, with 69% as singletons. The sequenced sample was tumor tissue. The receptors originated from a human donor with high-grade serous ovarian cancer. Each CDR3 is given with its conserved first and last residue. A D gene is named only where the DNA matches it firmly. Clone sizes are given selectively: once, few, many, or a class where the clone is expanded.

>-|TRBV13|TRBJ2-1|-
CASRDLGPEQFF
TGTGCCAGCAGGGACTTGGGGCCTGAGCAGTTCTTC
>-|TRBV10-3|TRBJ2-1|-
CAISESADEQFF
TGTGCCATCAGTGAGTCGGCGGATGAGCAGTTCTTC
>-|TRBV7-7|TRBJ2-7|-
CASSLTGSGEQYF
TGTGCCAGCAGCTTAACTGGGTCTGGAGAGCAGTACTTC
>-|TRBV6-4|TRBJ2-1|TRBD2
CASSDGGGYNEQFF
TGTGCCAGCAGTGATGGGGGGGGATACAATGAGCAGTTCTTC
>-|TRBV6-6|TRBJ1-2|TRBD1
CASNDLTGRGYTF
TGTGCCAGCAATGACCTGACAGGGCGCGGCTACACCTTC
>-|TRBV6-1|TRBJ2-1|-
CASRGSGYEQFF
TGTGCCAGCCGCGGCTCGGGCTATGAGCAGTTCTTC
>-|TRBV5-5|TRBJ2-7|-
CASSLWGRESEQYF
TGTGCCAGCAGCTTGTGGGGGCGCGAGTCCGAGCAGTACTTC
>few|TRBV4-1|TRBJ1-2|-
CASSQAWQRNYGYTF
TGCGCCAGCAGCCAAGCATGGCAGCGAAACTATGGCTACACCTTC
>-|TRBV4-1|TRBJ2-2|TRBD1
CASRRGQGLGGELFF
TGTGCCAGCAGACGGGGACAGGGGTTAGGCGGGGAGCTGTTTTTT
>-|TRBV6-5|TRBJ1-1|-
CASSYSLEGGTEAFF
TGTGCCAGCAGTTACTCTCTAGAGGGAGGGACTGAAGCTTTCTTT
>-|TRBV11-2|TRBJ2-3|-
CASSLVVPGDTQYF
TGTGCCAGCAGCTTAGTTGTCCCCGGGGATACGCAGTATTTT
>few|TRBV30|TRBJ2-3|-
CAWSEKDTQYF
TGTGCCTGGAGTGAGAAGGATACGCAGTATTTT
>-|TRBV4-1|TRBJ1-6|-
CASSQDPGFYNSPLHF
TGCGCCAGCAGCCAAGATCCCGGGTTCTATAATTCACCCCTCCACTTT
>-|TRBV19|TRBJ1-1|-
CASSRGYSGNTEAFF
TGTGCCAGTAGTAGAGGGTATTCGGGAAACACTGAAGCTTTCTTT
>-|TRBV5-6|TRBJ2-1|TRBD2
CASSFASGGRYNEQFF
TGTGCCAGCAGCTTTGCTAGCGGGGGCCGGTACAATGAGCAGTTCTTC
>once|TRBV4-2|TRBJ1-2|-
CASSQGRANLNYGYTF
TGTGCCAGCAGCCAAGGCAGGGCGAATCTTAACTATGGCTACACCTTC
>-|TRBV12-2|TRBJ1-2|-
CASRSDRNYGYTF
TGTGCAAGTCGTTCGGACAGGAACTATGGCTACACCTTC
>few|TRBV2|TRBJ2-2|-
CASSAEGGGNTGELFF
TGTGCCAGCAGTGCCGAGGGGGGAGGGAACACCGGGGAGCTGTTTTTT
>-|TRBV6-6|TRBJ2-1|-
CATMEGKGSYNEQFF
TGTGCCACCATGGAGGGGAAGGGCTCCTACAATGAGCAGTTCTTC
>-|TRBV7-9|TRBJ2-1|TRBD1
CASSLRTGRDEQFF
TGTGCCAGCAGCCTAAGGACAGGACGGGATGAGCAGTTCTTC
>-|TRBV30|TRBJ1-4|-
CAWSVLGGEKLFF
TGTGCCTGGAGTGTACTAGGGGGTGAAAAACTGTTTTTT
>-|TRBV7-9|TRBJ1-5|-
CASSLFANQPQHF
TGTGCCAGCAGCTTATTCGCCAATCAGCCCCAGCATTTT
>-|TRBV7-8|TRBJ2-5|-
CASRGVRGRQETQYF
TGTGCCAGCAGGGGCGTACGGGGAAGGCAAGAGACCCAGTACTTC
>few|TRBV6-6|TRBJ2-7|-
CASSYSSSGHEQYF
TGTGCCAGCAGTTACTCGAGTTCAGGCCACGAGCAGTACTTC
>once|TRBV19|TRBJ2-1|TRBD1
CASSLPGGGSHEQFF
TGTGCCAGTAGTCTTCCAGGGGGCGGGTCCCATGAGCAGTTCTTC
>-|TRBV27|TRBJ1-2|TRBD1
CASRDRVYGYTF
TGTGCCAGCAGGGACAGGGTCTATGGCTACACCTTC
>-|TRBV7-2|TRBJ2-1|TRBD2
CASSFSAGDYNEQFF
TGTGCCAGCAGCTTCTCAGCGGGGGACTACAATGAGCAGTTCTTC
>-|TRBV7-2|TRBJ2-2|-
CASTLGWQGFTGELFF
TGTGCCAGCACGCTTGGGTGGCAGGGGTTCACCGGGGAGCTGTTTTTT
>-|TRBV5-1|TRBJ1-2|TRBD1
CASSSDPGTGGGYTF
TGCGCCAGCAGCTCAGACCCCGGGACAGGGGGCGGCTACACCTTC
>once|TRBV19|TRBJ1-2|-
CASSETEWGGDGYTF
TGTGCCAGTAGTGAGACTGAGTGGGGCGGGGATGGCTACACCTTC
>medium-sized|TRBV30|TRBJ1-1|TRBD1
CAWSGSPTGANTEAFF
TGTGCCTGGAGTGGGTCCCCGACAGGGGCGAACACTGAAGCTTTCTTT
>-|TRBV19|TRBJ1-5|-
CASSGVTLQSAQHF
TGTGCCAGTAGTGGTGTGACGTTGCAATCAGCCCAGCATTTT
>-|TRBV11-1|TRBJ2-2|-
CASSLGVNTGELFF
TGTGCCAGCAGCTTAGGTGTGAACACCGGGGAGCTGTTTTTT
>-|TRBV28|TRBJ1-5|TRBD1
CASRLDRGSNSNQPQHF
TGTGCCAGCAGACTTGACAGGGGGTCCAATAGCAATCAGCCCCAGCATTTT
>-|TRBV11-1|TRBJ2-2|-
CASSLVFVSNRNTGELFF
TGTGCCAGCAGCTTAGTGTTTGTTTCCAACCGGAACACCGGGGAGCTGTTTTTT
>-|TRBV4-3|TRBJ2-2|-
CASSQEYTGELFF
TGCGCCAGCAGCCAAGAATACACCGGGGAGCTGTTTTTT
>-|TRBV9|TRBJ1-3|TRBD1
CASSVETGGLGNTIYF
TGTGCCAGCAGCGTAGAAACAGGGGGCTTGGGAAACACCATATATTTT